This is a list of T cell receptor beta chains from one sample in a study of T-cell reconstitution after alpha-beta-depleted transplantation in children. Using its own MiXCR run on the PCR reads, TCRdb lists one record per CDR3 protein. The table records under 850,000 distinct CDR3 sequences, around 12% of them present only once. The material sequenced was PBMCs, taken before TCRalphabeta/CD19-depleted stem cell transplant. These receptors came from a girl aged 2-15 years with congenital amegakaryocytic thrombocytopenia, due to receive a stem cell transplant. Each CDR3 is given with its conserved first and last residue. The D gene is left open where the match is weak. For some rows the clone size is stated as once, few or many, or as a class when expanded; others skip it.

d_gene	v_gene	abundance	j_gene	CDR3aa	CDR3nt
NA	TRBV20-1	many	TRBJ2-1	CSAPKQGHEQFF	TGCAGTGCTCCCAAACAGGGACATGAGCAGTTCTTC
NA	TRBV27	NA	TRBJ1-2	CATRSPNYGYTF	TGTGCCACCCGGAGCCCTAACTATGGCTACACCTTC
NA	TRBV12-3/TRBV12-4	many	TRBJ1-1	CASSRRGGNTEAFF	TGTGCCAGCAGCCGCCGAGGGGGGAACACTGAAGCTTTCTTT
NA	TRBV30	few	TRBJ1-1	CAWSWSGLAEAFF	TGTGCCTGGTCGTGGTCAGGGCTGGCTGAAGCTTTCTTT
TRBD1	TRBV12-3/TRBV12-4	NA	TRBJ1-2	CASSFWGQGFVGYTF	TGTGCCAGCAGTTTCTGGGGACAGGGTTTTGTTGGCTACACCTTC
NA	TRBV7-9	NA	TRBJ1-1	CASSLVPAEAFF	TGTGCCAGCAGCTTAGTTCCAGCTGAAGCTTTCTTT
TRBD2	TRBV11-1	NA	TRBJ2-1	CASSLSQGLAGSRTYNEQFF	TGTGCCAGCAGCTTAAGTCAGGGGCTAGCGGGATCCCGAACCTACAATGAGCAGTTCTTC
TRBD1	TRBV15	few	TRBJ2-7	CATSRQGSYEQYF	TGTGCCACCAGCCGACAGGGCTCCTACGAGCAGTACTTC
TRBD1	TRBV7-8	NA	TRBJ2-7	CASIPGQGAYEQYF	TGTGCCAGCATCCCAGGACAGGGGGCATACGAGCAGTACTTC
TRBD2	TRBV10-3	few	TRBJ2-1	CATCSAGDWDEQFF	TGTGCCACATGTTCAGCGGGAGATTGGGATGAGCAGTTCTTC
TRBD2	TRBV9	many	TRBJ2-5	CASSVRAGGQETQYF	TGTGCCAGCAGCGTTCGAGCGGGAGGGCAAGAGACCCAGTACTTC
NA	TRBV7-9	few	TRBJ2-6	CASSFSLLSGANVLTF	TGTGCCAGCAGCTTCTCGCTCCTCTCTGGGGCCAACGTCCTGACTTTC
NA	TRBV5-1	many	TRBJ1-1	CASNALQGTEAFF	TGCGCCAGCAATGCCCTCCAGGGCACTGAAGCTTTCTTT
NA	TRBV6-2/TRBV6-3	NA	TRBJ2-1	CPSKGWRQSSYNEQFF	TGTCCCAGCAAAGGCTGGCGCCAGAGCTCCTACAATGAGCAGTTCTTC
TRBD1	TRBV12-3/TRBV12-4	many	TRBJ2-1	CASSLSQGADEQFF	TGTGCCAGCAGTTTAAGTCAGGGGGCTGATGAGCAGTTCTTC
NA	TRBV2	NA	TRBJ1-5	CASSSDGIFGEQTDQPQHF	TGTGCCAGCTCCTCGGACGGGATCTTCGGGGAGCAAACCGATCAGCCCCAGCATTTT
NA	TRBV7-9	many	TRBJ2-1	CAAGRSNEQFF	TGTGCCGCGGGGAGGTCAAATGAGCAGTTCTTC
NA	TRBV20-1	NA	TRBJ2-7	CSAKSTGLMEQYF	TGCAGTGCTAAATCCACGGGGCTCATGGAGCAGTACTTC
TRBD1	TRBV15	NA	TRBJ1-2	CATSRDLQGGIHGYTF	TGTGCCACCAGCAGAGATCTGCAGGGGGGCATCCATGGCTACACCTTC
NA	TRBV12-3/TRBV12-4	many	TRBJ2-1	CASSTELPEIGEQFF	TGTGCCAGCAGTACTGAACTACCGGAGATCGGTGAGCAGTTCTTC
NA	TRBV12-3/TRBV12-4	NA	TRBJ2-7	CASSRPGVRSYEQYF	TGTGCCAGCAGTCGCCCAGGGGTACGCTCCTACGAGCAGTACTTC